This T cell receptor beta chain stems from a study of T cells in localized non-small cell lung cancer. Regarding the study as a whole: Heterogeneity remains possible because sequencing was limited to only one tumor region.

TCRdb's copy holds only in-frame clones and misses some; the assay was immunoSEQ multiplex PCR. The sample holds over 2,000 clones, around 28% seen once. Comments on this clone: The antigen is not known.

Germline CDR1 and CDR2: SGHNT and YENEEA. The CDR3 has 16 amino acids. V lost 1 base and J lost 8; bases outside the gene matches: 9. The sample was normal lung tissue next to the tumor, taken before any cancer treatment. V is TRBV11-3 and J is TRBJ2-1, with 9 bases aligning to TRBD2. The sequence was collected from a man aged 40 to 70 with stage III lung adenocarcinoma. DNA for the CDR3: TGTGCCAGCAGCTTAGGAGCGGGAGGAGGCGTATATGAGCAGTTCTTC. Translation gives CASSLGAGGGVYEQFF.